The clone carrying this TCR beta chain has just one count. The data were taken from a study of blood T cell repertoires in COVID-19. Germline trimming cut 2 bases from V and 4 bases from J; bases unmatched to any gene: 11. Germline CDR1 is SGHTA and CDR2 is FQGTGA. CDR3 length: 16 amino acids. Assay: immunoSEQ multiplex PCR; the TCRdb copy retains only in-frame clones and omits some. The sample holds 210,000 or so clones; just under 85% are singletons and the top ten take 5.1%. This chain links TRBV7-3 with TRBJ2-7, with TRBD1 matching 7 bases. The source material was peripheral blood. The source is a woman in her 70s with active or convalescent COVID-19. The CDR3 is CASSLGTPGQRYEQYF. In DNA form, the CDR3 reads TGTGCCAGCAGCTTAGGAACTCCGGGACAGCGTTACGAGCAGTACTTC.